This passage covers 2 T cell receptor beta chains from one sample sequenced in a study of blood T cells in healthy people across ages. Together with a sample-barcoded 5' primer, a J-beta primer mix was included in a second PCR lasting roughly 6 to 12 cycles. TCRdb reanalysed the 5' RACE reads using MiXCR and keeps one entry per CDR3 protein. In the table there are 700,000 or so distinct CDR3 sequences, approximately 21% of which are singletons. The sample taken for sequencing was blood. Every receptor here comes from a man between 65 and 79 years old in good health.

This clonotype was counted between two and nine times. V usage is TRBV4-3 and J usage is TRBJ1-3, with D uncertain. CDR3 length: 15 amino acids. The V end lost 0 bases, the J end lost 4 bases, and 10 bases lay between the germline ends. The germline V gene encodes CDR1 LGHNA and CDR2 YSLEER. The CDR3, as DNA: TGCGCCAGCAGCCAAGATGCGGGATGGGGAAACACCATATATTTT. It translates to CASSQDAGWGNTIYF.

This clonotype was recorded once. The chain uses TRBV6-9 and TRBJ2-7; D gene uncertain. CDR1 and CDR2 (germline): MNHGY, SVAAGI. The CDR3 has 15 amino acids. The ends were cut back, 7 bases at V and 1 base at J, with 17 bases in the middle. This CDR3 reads CASNPDRAQSYEQYF. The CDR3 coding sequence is TGTGCCAGCAATCCGGACCGTGCACAATCCTACGAGCAGTACTTC.